A selection of T cell receptor beta chains follows, all from one sample in a study of CD8 T cells in Susac syndrome. TCRdb reprocessed the immunoSEQ multiplex PCR reads with MiXCR, giving one entry per CDR3 protein. The sample yields about 90,000 distinct CDR3 sequences, approximately 95% seen once. Sequenced sample: CD8+ T cells from PBMCs. These TCRs come from a human donor in good health. Each CDR3 is given with its conserved first and last residue. A D gene is named only where the DNA matches it firmly. Rows give clone size only sometimes, using once, few, many, or a class for an expanded clone.

abundance: .; j_gene: TRBJ1-4; d_gene: TRBD1; v_gene: TRBV30; CDR3aa: CAWRGQGGEKLFF; CDR3nt: TGTGCCTGGAGGGGACAGGGAGGGGAAAAACTGTTTTTT
abundance: .; j_gene: TRBJ1-6; d_gene: TRBD1; v_gene: TRBV7-9; CDR3aa: CASSLKTGTASPLHF; CDR3nt: TGTGCCAGCAGCCTCAAGACAGGGACGGCTTCACCCCTCCACTTT
abundance: .; j_gene: TRBJ2-4; d_gene: .; v_gene: TRBV7-9; CDR3aa: CASTPEGAGKDIQYF; CDR3nt: TGTGCCAGCACCCCGGAGGGCGCGGGGAAGGACATTCAGTACTTC
abundance: .; j_gene: TRBJ2-2; d_gene: .; v_gene: TRBV30; CDR3aa: CAWNPTEGGELFF; CDR3nt: TGTGCCTGGAACCCAACTGAAGGCGGGGAGCTGTTTTTT
abundance: .; j_gene: TRBJ2-5; d_gene: .; v_gene: TRBV27; CDR3aa: CASSPSLGEWEGTQYF; CDR3nt: TGTGCCAGCAGTCCCTCATTGGGCGAATGGGAAGGGACCCAGTACTTC
abundance: .; j_gene: TRBJ2-2; d_gene: .; v_gene: TRBV4-1; CDR3aa: CASSLDRGTGELFF; CDR3nt: TGCGCCAGCAGCCTGGACAGAGGCACCGGGGAGCTGTTTTTT
abundance: .; j_gene: TRBJ1-1; d_gene: .; v_gene: TRBV5-1; CDR3aa: CASSKTGRSMNTEAFF; CDR3nt: TGCGCCAGCAGTAAAACGGGTCGAAGCATGAACACTGAAGCTTTCTTT
abundance: .; j_gene: TRBJ2-4; d_gene: .; v_gene: TRBV5-6; CDR3aa: CASSFGLAKNIQYF; CDR3nt: TGTGCCAGCAGCTTCGGACTAGCCAAAAACATTCAGTACTTC
abundance: .; j_gene: TRBJ2-5; d_gene: TRBD1; v_gene: TRBV18; CDR3aa: CASSPPEDRGRETQYF; CDR3nt: TGTGCCAGCTCACCACCCGAGGACAGGGGGCGAGAGACCCAGTACTTC
abundance: .; j_gene: TRBJ2-7; d_gene: TRBD1; v_gene: TRBV29-1; CDR3aa: CSVTGGESYEQYF; CDR3nt: TGCAGCGTCACAGGGGGCGAATCCTACGAGCAGTACTTC
abundance: .; j_gene: TRBJ2-7; d_gene: TRBD1; v_gene: TRBV10-3; CDR3aa: CAIRGPDREDEQYF; CDR3nt: TGTGCCATCAGGGGGCCGGACAGGGAGGACGAGCAGTACTTC
abundance: .; j_gene: TRBJ2-3; d_gene: TRBD2; v_gene: TRBV2; CDR3aa: CASRGGWPDTQYF; CDR3nt: TGTGCCTCCCGGGGAGGGTGGCCAGATACGCAGTATTTT
abundance: once; j_gene: TRBJ2-7; d_gene: .; v_gene: TRBV7-6; CDR3aa: CASSPTDSYEQYF; CDR3nt: TGTGCCAGCAGCCCGACAGACTCCTACGAGCAGTACTTC
abundance: .; j_gene: TRBJ2-4; d_gene: TRBD2; v_gene: TRBV23-1; CDR3aa: CASSHTSGLGDKNIQYF; CDR3nt: TGCGCCAGCAGTCACACGTCGGGACTAGGCGATAAAAACATTCAGTACTTC
abundance: .; j_gene: TRBJ1-2; d_gene: TRBD1; v_gene: TRBV6-5; CDR3aa: CASSLRTGDAGYTF; CDR3nt: TGTGCCAGCAGTTTACGGACAGGGGACGCTGGCTACACCTTC
abundance: .; j_gene: TRBJ2-7; d_gene: TRBD1; v_gene: TRBV7-2; CDR3aa: CASSLMTEGQDYEQYF; CDR3nt: TGTGCCAGCAGCCTCATGACAGAGGGACAGGACTACGAGCAGTACTTC
abundance: .; j_gene: TRBJ2-3; d_gene: .; v_gene: TRBV5-1; CDR3aa: CASRSRSTDTQYF; CDR3nt: TGCGCCAGCAGATCCCGTAGCACAGATACGCAGTATTTT
abundance: few; j_gene: TRBJ1-1; d_gene: TRBD1; v_gene: TRBV7-2; CDR3aa: CASSLDGTGGKTEAFF; CDR3nt: TGTGCCAGCAGCTTAGACGGGACAGGGGGGAAGACTGAAGCTTTCTTT
abundance: .; j_gene: TRBJ1-2; d_gene: TRBD1; v_gene: TRBV27; CDR3aa: CASSFTGTGWSYGYTF; CDR3nt: TGTGCCAGCAGTTTTACCGGGACAGGGTGGTCCTATGGCTACACCTTC
abundance: .; j_gene: TRBJ2-3; d_gene: .; v_gene: TRBV27; CDR3aa: CASSFGDWADTQYF; CDR3nt: TGTGCCAGCAGTTTCGGGGATTGGGCAGATACGCAGTATTTT
abundance: few; j_gene: TRBJ1-2; d_gene: .; v_gene: TRBV27; CDR3aa: CASSLGGVGYTF; CDR3nt: TGTGCCAGCAGTTTAGGGGGGGTTGGCTACACCTTC
abundance: .; j_gene: TRBJ2-7; d_gene: TRBD2; v_gene: TRBV25-1; CDR3aa: CASSDFSPTGGSYEQYF; CDR3nt: TGTGCCAGCAGTGATTTCTCTCCTACGGGGGGATCCTACGAGCAGTACTTC
abundance: .; j_gene: TRBJ2-4; d_gene: TRBD2; v_gene: TRBV3-1; CDR3aa: CASSPFATSGGSKNIQYF; CDR3nt: TGTGCCAGCAGCCCTTTCGCTACTAGCGGGGGGTCCAAAAACATTCAGTACTTC
abundance: .; j_gene: TRBJ2-1; d_gene: TRBD1; v_gene: TRBV29-1; CDR3aa: CSARVRGNEQFF; CDR3nt: TGCAGCGCGAGGGTCAGGGGGAATGAGCAGTTCTTC